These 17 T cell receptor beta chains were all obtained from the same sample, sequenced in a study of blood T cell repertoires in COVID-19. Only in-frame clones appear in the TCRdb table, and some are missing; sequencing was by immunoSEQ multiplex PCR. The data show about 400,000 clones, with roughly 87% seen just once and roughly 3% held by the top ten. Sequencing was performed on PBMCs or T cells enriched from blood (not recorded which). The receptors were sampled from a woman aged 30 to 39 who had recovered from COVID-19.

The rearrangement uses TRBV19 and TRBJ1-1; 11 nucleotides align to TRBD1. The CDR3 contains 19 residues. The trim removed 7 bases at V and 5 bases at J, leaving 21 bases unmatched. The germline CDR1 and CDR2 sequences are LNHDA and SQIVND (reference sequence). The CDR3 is CASILAPGTGGRATTEAFF. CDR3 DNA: TGTGCCAGTATCCTAGCCCCAGGGACAGGGGGGCGGGCGACGACTGAAGCTTTCTTT.

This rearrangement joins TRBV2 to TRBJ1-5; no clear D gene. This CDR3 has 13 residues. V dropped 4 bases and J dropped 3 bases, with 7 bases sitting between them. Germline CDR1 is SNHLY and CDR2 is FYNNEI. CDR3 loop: CASSARLNQPQHF. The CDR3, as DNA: TGTGCCAGCAGTGCGCGGCTCAATCAGCCCCAGCATTTT.

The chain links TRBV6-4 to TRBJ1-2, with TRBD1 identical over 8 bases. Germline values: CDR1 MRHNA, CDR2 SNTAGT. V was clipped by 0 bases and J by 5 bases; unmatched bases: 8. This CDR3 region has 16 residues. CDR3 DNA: TGTGCCAGCAGTGACTCCGGAAGGACAGGGAATTATGGCTACACCTTC. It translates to CASSDSGRTGNYGYTF.

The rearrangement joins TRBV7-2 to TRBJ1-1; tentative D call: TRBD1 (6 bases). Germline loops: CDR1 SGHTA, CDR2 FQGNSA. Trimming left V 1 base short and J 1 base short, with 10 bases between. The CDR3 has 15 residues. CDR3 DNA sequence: TGTGCCAGCAGCTTAGTAGGGGGGGGGAACACTGAAGCTTTCTTT. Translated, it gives CASSLVGGGNTEAFF.

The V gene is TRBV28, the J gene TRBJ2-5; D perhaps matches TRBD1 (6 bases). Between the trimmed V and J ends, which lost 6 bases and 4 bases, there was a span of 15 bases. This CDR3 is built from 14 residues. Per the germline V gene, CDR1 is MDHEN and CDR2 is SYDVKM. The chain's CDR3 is CASSPAGVRETQYF. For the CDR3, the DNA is TGTGCCAGCAGCCCAGCAGGGGTCCGAGAGACCCAGTACTTC.

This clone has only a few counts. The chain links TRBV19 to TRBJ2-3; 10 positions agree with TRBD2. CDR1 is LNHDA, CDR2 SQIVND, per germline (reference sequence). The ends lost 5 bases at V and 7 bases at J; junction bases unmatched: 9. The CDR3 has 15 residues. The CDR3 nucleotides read TGTGCCAGTAGTGGGCTAGCGGGGGCCGGGCATACGCAGTATTTT. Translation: CASSGLAGAGHTQYF.

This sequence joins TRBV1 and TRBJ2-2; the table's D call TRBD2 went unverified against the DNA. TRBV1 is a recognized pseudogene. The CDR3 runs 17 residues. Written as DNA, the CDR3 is TGCACCAGCAGCCAAGATTTTAGAGATCCGAACACCGGGGAGCTGTTTTTT. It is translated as CTSSQDFRDPNTGELFF.

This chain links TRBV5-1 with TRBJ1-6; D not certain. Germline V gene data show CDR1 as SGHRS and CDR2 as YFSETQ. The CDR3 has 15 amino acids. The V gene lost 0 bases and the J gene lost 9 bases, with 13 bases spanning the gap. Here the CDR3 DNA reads TGCGCCAGCAGCTTGGAGGAGGTGAGGGTTTCACCCCTCCACTTT. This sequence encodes CASSLEEVRVSPLHF. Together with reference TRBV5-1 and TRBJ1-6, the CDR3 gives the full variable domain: KAGVTQTPRYLIKTRGQQVTLSCSPISGHRSVSWYQQTPGQGLQFLFEYFSETQRNKGNFPGRFSGRQFSNSRSEMNVSTLELGDSALYLCASSLEEVRVSPLHFGNGTRLTVT.

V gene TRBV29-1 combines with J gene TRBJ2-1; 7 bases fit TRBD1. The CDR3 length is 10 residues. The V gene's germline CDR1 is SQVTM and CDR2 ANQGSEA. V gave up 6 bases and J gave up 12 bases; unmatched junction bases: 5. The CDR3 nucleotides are TGCAGCGTCCACAGGGGTGGGCAGTTCTTC. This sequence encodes CSVHRGGQFF.

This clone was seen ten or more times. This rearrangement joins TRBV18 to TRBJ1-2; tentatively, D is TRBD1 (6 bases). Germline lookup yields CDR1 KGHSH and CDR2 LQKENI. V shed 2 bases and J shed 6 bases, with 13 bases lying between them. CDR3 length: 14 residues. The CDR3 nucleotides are TGTGCCAGCTCACCAGTACAGGGTCGGAATGGCTACACCTTC. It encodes CASSPVQGRNGYTF.

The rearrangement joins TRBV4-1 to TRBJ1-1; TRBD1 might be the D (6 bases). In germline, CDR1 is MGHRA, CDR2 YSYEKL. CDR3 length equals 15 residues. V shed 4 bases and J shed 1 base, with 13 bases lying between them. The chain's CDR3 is CASSLSTGSNTEAFF. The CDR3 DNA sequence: TGCGCCAGCAGCCTCTCGACAGGATCGAACACTGAAGCTTTCTTT.

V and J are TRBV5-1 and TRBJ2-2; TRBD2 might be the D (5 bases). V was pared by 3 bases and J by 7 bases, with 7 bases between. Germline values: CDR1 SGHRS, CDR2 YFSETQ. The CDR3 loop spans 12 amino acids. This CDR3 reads CASSSAGGELFF. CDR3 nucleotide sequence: TGCGCCAGCAGCTCTGCGGGCGGGGAGCTGTTTTTT. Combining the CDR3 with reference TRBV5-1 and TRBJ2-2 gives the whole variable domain KAGVTQTPRYLIKTRGQQVTLSCSPISGHRSVSWYQQTPGQGLQFLFEYFSETQRNKGNFPGRFSGRQFSNSRSEMNVSTLELGDSALYLCASSSAGGELFFGEGSRLTVL.

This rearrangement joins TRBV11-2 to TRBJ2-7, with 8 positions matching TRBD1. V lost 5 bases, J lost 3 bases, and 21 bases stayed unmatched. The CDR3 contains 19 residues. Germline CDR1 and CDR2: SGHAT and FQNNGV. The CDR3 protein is CASSRGQGGFERERYEQYF. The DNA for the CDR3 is TGTGCCAGCAGCCGCGGACAGGGTGGATTCGAAAGAGAGCGCTACGAGCAGTACTTC.

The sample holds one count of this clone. CDR3 sequence: CASSPWLDNEQFF. The CDR3 coding sequence is TGTGCCAGCAGCCCGTGGCTGGACAATGAGCAGTTCTTC. The chain couples TRBV11-2 to TRBJ2-1; no reliable D call. CDR1 is SGHAT, CDR2 FQNNGV, per germline. The CDR3 consists of 13 residues. Trimming removed 5 bases from V and 5 bases from J, with 10 bases in between.

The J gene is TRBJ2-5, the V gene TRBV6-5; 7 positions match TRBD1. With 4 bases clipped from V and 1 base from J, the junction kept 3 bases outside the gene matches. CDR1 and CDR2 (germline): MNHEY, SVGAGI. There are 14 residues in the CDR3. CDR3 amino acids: CASSSGQTQETQYF. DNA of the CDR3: TGTGCCAGCAGTTCGGGACAGACCCAAGAGACCCAGTACTTC.

CDR3 coding DNA: TGTGCCAGCAGCCAAGAAGTCAGCTCCTACAATGAGCAGTTCTTC. Its translation: CASSQEVSSYNEQFF. V usage is TRBV4-2 and J usage is TRBJ2-1; D gene uncertain. Germline CDR1 is LGHNA and CDR2 is YNFKEQ. V lost 0 bases to trimming and J lost 0 bases, with 6 bases between them. The CDR3 spans 15 residues.

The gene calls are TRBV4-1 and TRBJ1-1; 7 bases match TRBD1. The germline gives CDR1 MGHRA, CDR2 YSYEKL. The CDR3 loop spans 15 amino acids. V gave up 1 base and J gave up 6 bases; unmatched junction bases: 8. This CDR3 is CASSQVGRGSAEAFF. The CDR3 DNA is TGCGCCAGCAGCCAAGTAGGCAGGGGGAGTGCTGAAGCTTTCTTT.